Each of the 6 T cell receptor beta chains below was sequenced from the same sample in a study of metastatic and nonmetastatic thyroid tumors. TCRdb re-called the PCR reads via MiXCR. The repertoire holds approximately 28,000 clones, with roughly a fifth as singletons. Every patient was untreated before thyroid surgery. What was sequenced was blood. All receptors derive from a female donor with papillary thyroid cancer or a benign thyroid nodule (not recorded which). Some clones in this sample may be carry-over from other donors' samples.

Regarding this clone: One junction end disagrees with the germline gene, perhaps due to a read error. The J gene is TRBJ2-1, the V gene TRBV5-4; TRBD2 is a possible D gene (6 bases). The CDR3 has 14 amino acids. Germline-derived CDR1 and CDR2 are SGHNT and YYREEE (reference sequence). CDR3 sequence reads: CASSPTSSHNEQFF. CDR3 in DNA: TGTGCCAGCAGTCCTACTAGCTCCCACAATGAGCAGTTCTTC.

The sample holds many counts of this clone. The genes are TRBV4-3 and TRBJ2-3; no firm D call. The V end lost 5 bases, the J end lost 3 bases, and 9 bases lay between the germline ends. CDR1 LGHNA and CDR2 YSLEER come from the germline V gene. This CDR3 is 13 amino acids long. CDR3 protein: CASSELGTDTQYF. CDR3 in DNA: TGCGCCAGCAGCGAGCTGGGGACAGATACGCAGTATTTT.

This clone was picked up many times. The V call is TRBV10-3, the J call TRBJ2-6; D remains ambiguous. This CDR3 contains 16 residues. CDR1 is ENHRY and CDR2 is SYGVKD in the germline V gene. The ends were cut back, 0 bases at V and 4 bases at J, with 10 bases in the middle. For the CDR3, the DNA is TGTGCCATCAGTGAGTCGCCTAGAACGGGGGCCAACGTCCTGACTTTC. This sequence encodes CAISESPRTGANVLTF.

The chain combines TRBV7-2 with TRBJ2-5, with 11 bases identical to TRBD2. TRBJ2-1 matches the DNA end more closely, so the J call is doubtful. The CDR3 spans 16 residues. In germline, CDR1 is SGHTA, CDR2 FQGNSA. Here the CDR3 reads CASSSVSSGGVYEQFF. The CDR3 DNA is TGTGCCAGCAGCTCAGTGAGTAGCGGGGGGGTCTATGAGCAGTTCTTC.

A few counts support this clone. The genes are TRBV7-3 and TRBJ2-1, with 10 bases lining up with TRBD2. Germline-derived CDR1 and CDR2 are SGHTA and FQGTGA. CDR3 size: 13 residues. With V trimmed by 3 bases and J by 7 bases, 0 bases remained unmatched. The CDR3 sequence: CASSLGLANEQFF. DNA of the CDR3: TGTGCCAGCAGCTTGGGACTAGCGAATGAGCAGTTCTTC.

This clone has at least ten counts. The chain links TRBV3-1 to TRBJ1-4; 7 bases map to TRBD1. The CDR3 totals 14 residues. Germline assignment: CDR1 LGHDT and CDR2 YNNKEL (reference sequence). The ends lost 2 bases at V and 7 bases at J; junction bases unmatched: 4. CDR3 protein: CASSQSDRAEKLFF. The CDR3 region has the DNA TGTGCCAGCAGCCAAAGCGACAGGGCTGAAAAACTGTTTTTT.